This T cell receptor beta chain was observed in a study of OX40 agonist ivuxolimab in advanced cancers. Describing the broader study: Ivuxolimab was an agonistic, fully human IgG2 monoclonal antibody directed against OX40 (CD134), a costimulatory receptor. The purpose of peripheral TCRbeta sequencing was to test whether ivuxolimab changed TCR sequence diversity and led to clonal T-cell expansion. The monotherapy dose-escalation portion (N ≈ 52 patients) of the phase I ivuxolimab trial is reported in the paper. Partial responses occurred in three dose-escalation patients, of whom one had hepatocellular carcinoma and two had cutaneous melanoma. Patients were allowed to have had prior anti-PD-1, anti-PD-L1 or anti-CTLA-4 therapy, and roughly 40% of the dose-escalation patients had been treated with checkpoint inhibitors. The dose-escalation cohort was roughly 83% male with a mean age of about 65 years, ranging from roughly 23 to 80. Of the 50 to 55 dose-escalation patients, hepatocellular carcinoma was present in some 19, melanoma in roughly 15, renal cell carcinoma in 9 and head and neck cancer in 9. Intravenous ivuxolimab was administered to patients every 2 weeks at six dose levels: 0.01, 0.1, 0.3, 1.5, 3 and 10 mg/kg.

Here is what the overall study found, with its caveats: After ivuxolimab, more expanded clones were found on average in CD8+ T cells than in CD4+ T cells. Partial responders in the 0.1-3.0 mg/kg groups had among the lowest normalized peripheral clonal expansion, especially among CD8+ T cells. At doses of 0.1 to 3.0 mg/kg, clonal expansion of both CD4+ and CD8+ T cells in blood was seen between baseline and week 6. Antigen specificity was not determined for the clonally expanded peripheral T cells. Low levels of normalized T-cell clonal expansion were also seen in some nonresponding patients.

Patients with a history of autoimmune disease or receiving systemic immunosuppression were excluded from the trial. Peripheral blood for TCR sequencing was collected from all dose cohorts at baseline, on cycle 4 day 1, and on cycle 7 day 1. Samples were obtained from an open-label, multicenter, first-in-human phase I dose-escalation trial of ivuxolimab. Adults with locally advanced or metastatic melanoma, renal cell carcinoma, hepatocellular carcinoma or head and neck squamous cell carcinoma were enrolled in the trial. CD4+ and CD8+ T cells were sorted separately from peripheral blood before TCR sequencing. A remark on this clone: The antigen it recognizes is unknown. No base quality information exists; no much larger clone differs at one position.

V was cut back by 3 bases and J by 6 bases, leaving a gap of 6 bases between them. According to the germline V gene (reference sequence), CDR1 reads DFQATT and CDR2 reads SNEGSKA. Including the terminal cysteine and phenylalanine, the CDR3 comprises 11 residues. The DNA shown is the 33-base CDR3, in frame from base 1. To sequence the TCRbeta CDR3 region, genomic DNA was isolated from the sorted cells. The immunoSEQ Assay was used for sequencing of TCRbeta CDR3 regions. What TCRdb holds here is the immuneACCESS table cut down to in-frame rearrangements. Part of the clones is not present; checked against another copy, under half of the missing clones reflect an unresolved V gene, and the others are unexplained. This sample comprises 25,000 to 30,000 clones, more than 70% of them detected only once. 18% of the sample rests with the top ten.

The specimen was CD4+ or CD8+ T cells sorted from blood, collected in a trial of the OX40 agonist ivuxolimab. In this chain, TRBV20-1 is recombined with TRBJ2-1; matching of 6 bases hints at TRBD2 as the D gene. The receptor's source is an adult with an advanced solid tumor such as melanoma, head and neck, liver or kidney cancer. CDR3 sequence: CSASGGNEQFF. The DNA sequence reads TGCAGTGCTAGCGGGGGCAATGAGCAGTTCTTC.